This T cell receptor (beta chain) was retrieved from a study of blood T cell repertoires in COVID-19. Everyone who took part was roughly 18 to 95 years old, and they came from 24 US areas. Participants' reported clinical history set cohort assignment. Between the trimmed V and J ends, which lost 6 bases and 6 bases, there was a span of 13 bases. Germline-derived CDR1 and CDR2 are SEHNR and FQNEAQ (reference sequence). The CDR3 is 13 amino acids. Sequenced by immunoSEQ multiplex PCR; TCRdb stores in-frame clones only, minus some. In the table there are under 150,000 clones, roughly 84% of which are singletons.

Sequenced material: PBMCs or T cells enriched from blood (not recorded which). This sequence joins TRBV7-9 and TRBJ2-3; D might be TRBD1 (6 bases). The receptor was isolated from a man in his forties or fifties with acute COVID-19. CDR3 loop: CASRTGDGDTQYF. Here the CDR3 DNA reads TGTGCCAGCAGGACAGGAGACGGGGATACGCAGTATTTT.